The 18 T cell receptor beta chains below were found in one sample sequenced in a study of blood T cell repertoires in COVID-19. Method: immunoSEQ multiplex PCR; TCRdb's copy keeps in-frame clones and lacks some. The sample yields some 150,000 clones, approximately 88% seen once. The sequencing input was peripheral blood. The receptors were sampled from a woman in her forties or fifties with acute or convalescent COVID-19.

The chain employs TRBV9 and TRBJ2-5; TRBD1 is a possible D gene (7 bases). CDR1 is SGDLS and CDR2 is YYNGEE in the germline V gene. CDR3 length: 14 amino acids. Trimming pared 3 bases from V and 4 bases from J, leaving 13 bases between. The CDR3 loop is CASSAQGGGETQYF. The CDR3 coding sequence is TGTGCCAGCAGCGCCCAGGGGGGAGGAGAGACCCAGTACTTC.

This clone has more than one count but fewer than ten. CDR3: CASSPRAGTSYEQYF. The CDR3 DNA is TGTGCCAGCAGCCCGAGAGCGGGGACTTCCTACGAGCAGTACTTC. The chain uses TRBV7-6 and TRBJ2-7; 7 bases align to TRBD2. Germline-derived CDR1 and CDR2 are SGHVS and FNYEAQ. Losses at the gene ends were 5 bases for V and 1 base for J; bases not matched to a gene: 8. This CDR3 is 15 amino acids long. Based on the CDR3 plus reference TRBV7-6 and TRBJ2-7, the full variable domain is GAGVSQSPRYKVTKRGQDVALRCDPISGHVSLYWYRQALGQGPEFLTYFNYEAQQDKSGLPNDRFSAERPEGSISTLTIQRTEQRDSAMYRCASSPRAGTSYEQYFGPGTRLTVT.

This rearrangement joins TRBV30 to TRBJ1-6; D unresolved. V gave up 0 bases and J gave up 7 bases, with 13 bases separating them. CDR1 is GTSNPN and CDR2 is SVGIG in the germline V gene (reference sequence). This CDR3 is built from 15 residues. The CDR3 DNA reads TGTGCCTGGAGTGTAGATTGGGCGCTGAATTCACCCCTCCACTTT. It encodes CAWSVDWALNSPLHF.

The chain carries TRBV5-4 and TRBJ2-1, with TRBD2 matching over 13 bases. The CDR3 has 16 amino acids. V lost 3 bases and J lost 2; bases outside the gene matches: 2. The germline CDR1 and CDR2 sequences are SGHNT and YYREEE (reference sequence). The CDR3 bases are TGTGCCAGCAGCTGGGGGACTAGCGGGGCCTACAATGAGCAGTTCTTC. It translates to CASSWGTSGAYNEQFF.

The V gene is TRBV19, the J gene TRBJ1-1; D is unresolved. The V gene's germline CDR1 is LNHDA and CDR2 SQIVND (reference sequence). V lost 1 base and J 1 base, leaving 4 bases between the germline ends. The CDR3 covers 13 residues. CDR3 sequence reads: CASSIGGNTEAFF. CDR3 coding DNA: TGTGCCAGTAGTATAGGAGGGAACACTGAAGCTTTCTTT.

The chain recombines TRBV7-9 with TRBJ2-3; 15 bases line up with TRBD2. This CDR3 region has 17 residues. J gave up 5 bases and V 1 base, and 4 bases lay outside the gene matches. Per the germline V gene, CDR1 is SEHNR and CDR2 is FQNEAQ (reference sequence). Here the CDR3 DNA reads TGTGCCAGCAGCTTAGGGACTAGCGGGAGGGCCGTAGATACGCAGTATTTT. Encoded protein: CASSLGTSGRAVDTQYF.

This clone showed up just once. The CDR3 DNA sequence: TGTGCCACCACGGACACGTTAATCTATGGCTACACCTTC. This codes for CATTDTLIYGYTF. V is TRBV19 and J is TRBJ1-2; perhaps TRBD1 as D (5 bases). The V and J ends lost 10 bases and 4 bases respectively, with 16 bases between them. The germline gives CDR1 LNHDA, CDR2 SQIVND (reference sequence). CDR3 length: 13 residues. Variable domain in full (rest from reference TRBV19 and TRBJ1-2): DGGITQSPKYLFRKEGQNVTLSCEQNLNHDAMYWYRQDPGQGLRLIYYSQIVNDFQKGDIAEGYSVSREKKESFPLTVTSAQKNPTAFYLCATTDTLIYGYTFGSGTRLTVV.

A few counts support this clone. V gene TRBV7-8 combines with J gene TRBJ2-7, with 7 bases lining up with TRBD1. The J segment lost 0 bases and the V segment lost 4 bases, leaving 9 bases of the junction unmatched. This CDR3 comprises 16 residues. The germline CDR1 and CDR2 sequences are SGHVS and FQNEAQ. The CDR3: CASSSTRDRSSYEQYF. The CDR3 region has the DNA TGTGCCAGCAGCTCCACCCGGGACAGATCCTCCTACGAGCAGTACTTC.

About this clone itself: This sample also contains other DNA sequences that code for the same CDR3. The CDR3 region has the DNA TGCAGCGTTCTCAGGAACACTGAAGCTTTCTTT. Amino acids: CSVLRNTEAFF. V usage is TRBV29-1 and J usage is TRBJ1-1; D not certain. CDR1 SQVTM and CDR2 ANQGSEA come from the germline V gene. The V end lost 5 bases, the J end lost 1 base, and 5 bases lay between the germline ends. This CDR3 is built from 11 residues.

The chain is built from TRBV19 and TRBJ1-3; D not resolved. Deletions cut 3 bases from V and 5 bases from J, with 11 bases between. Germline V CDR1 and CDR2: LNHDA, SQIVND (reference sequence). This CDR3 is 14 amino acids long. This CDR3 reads CASSISRDRNTIYF. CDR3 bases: TGTGCCAGTAGTATTTCCCGGGATAGAAACACCATATATTTT. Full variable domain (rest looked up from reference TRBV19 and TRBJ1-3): DGGITQSPKYLFRKEGQNVTLSCEQNLNHDAMYWYRQDPGQGLRLIYYSQIVNDFQKGDIAEGYSVSREKKESFPLTVTSAQKNPTAFYLCASSISRDRNTIYFGEGSWLTVV.

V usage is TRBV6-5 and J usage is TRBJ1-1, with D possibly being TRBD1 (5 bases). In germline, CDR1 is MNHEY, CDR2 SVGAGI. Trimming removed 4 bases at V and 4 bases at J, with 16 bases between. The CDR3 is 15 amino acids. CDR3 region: CASSSPGLGSTEAFF. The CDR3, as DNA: TGTGCCAGCAGTTCCCCGGGACTGGGAAGCACTGAAGCTTTCTTT.

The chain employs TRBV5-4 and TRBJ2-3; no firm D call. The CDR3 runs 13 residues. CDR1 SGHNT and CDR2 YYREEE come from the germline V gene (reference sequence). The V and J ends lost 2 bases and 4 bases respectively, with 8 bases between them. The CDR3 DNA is TGTGCCAGCAGCTTCAAGCTTTCAGATACGCAGTATTTT. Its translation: CASSFKLSDTQYF.

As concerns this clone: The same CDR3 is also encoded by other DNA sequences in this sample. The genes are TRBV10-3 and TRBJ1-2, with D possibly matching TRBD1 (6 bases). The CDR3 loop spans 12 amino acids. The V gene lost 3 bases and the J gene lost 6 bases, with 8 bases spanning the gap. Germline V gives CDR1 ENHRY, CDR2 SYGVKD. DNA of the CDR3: TGTGCCATCAGTGACAGGGGTGATGGCTACACCTTC. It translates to CAISDRGDGYTF.

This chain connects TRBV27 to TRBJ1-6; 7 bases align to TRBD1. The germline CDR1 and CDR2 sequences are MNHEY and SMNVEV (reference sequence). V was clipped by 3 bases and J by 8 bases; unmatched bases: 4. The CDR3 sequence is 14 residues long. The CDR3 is CASSFSGGYSPLHF. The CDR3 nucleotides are TGTGCCAGCAGTTTTTCAGGGGGTTATTCACCCCTCCACTTT.

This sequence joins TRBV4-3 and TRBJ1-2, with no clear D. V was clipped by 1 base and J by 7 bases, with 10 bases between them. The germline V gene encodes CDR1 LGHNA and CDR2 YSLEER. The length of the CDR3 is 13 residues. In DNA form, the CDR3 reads TGCGCCAGCAGCCAAGCCGACGGGAGTGGCTACACCTTC. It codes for CASSQADGSGYTF.

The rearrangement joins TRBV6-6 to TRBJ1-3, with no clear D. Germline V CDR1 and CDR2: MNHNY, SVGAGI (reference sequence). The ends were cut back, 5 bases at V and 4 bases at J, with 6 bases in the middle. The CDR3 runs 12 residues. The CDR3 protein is CASSPSGNTIYF. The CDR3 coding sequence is TGTGCCAGCAGTCCGTCGGGAAACACCATATATTTT.

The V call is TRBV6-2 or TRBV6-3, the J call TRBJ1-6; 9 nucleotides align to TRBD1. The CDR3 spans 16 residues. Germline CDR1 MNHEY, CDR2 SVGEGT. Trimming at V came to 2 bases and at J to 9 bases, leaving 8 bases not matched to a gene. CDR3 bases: TGTGCCAGCAGTTACACCGGGACAGGGAACGGTTCACCCCTCCACTTT. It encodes CASSYTGTGNGSPLHF.

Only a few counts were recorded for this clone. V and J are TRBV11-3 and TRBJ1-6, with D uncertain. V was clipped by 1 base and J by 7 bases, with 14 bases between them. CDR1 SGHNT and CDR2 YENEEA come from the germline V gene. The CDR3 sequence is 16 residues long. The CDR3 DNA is TGTGCCAGCAGCTTAGTTGGTGGCGGCAGAAATTCACCCCTCCACTTT. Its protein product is CASSLVGGGRNSPLHF.